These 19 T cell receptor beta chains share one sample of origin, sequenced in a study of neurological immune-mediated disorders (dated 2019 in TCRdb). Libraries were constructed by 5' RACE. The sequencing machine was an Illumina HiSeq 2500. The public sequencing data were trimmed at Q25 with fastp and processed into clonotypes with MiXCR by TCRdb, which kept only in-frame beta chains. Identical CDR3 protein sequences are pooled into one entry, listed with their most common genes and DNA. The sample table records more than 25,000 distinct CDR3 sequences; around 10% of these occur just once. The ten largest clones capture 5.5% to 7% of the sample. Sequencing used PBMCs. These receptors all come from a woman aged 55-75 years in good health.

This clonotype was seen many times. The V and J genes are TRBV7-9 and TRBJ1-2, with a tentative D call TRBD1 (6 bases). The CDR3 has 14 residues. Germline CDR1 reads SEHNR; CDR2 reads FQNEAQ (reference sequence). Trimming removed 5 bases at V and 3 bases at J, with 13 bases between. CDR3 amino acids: CASSETGVDYGYTF. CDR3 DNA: TGTGCCAGCAGCGAGACAGGAGTGGACTATGGCTACACCTTC.

The CDR3 nucleotides are TGCAGCGTTGATTTTAGCTATCAAGAGACCCAGTACTTC. The encoded protein is CSVDFSYQETQYF. The rearrangement links TRBV29-1 to TRBJ2-5, with D unclear. Germline assignment: CDR1 SQVTM and CDR2 ANQGSEA. The CDR3 runs to 13 residues. The ends were cut back, 3 bases at V and 2 bases at J, with 10 bases in the middle.

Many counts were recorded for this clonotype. The CDR3 here is CASSPQDRGGNQPQHF. The CDR3 coding sequence is TGTGCCAGCAGTCCTCAAGACAGGGGAGGGAATCAGCCCCAGCATTTT. The rearrangement links TRBV6-6 to TRBJ1-5, with 8 positions matching TRBD1. V lost 5 bases, J lost 4 bases, and 10 bases stayed unmatched. Germline loops: CDR1 MNHNY, CDR2 SVGAGI (reference sequence). This CDR3 region has 16 residues.

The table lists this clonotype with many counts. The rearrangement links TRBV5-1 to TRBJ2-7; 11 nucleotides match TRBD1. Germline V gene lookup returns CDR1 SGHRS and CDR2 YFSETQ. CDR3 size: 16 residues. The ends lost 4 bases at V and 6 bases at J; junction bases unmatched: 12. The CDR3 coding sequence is TGCGCCAGCAGCGAGCAGGGGGGGACAGGGGGATCCGAGCAGTACTTC. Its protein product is CASSEQGGTGGSEQYF. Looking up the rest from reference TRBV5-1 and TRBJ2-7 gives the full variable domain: KAGVTQTPRYLIKTRGQQVTLSCSPISGHRSVSWYQQTPGQGLQFLFEYFSETQRNKGNFPGRFSGRQFSNSRSEMNVSTLELGDSALYLCASSEQGGTGGSEQYFGPGTRLTVT.

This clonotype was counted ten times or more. The CDR3 nucleotides read TGCGCCAGCACCCTACTACAGGGTCTGGGGGAGACCCAGTACTTC. Its translation is CASTLLQGLGETQYF. This chain connects TRBV5-1 to TRBJ2-5, with D possibly TRBD1 on 6 matching bases. There are 15 residues in the CDR3. The V end was cut by 6 bases, the J end by 5 bases, with 20 bases between. CDR1 and CDR2 (germline): SGHRS, YFSETQ.

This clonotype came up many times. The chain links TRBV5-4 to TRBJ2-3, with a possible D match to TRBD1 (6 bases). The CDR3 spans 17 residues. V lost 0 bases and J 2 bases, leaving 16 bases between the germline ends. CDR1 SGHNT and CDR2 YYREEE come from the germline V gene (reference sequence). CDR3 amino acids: CASSLASWYRDTDTQYF. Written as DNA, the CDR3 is TGTGCCAGCAGCTTGGCCAGTTGGTACAGGGACACAGATACGCAGTATTTT.

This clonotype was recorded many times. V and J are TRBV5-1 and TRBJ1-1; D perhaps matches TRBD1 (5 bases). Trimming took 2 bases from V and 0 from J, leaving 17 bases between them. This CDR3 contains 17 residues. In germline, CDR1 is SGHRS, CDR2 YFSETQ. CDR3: CASSLPYQGPLNTEAFF. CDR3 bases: TGCGCCAGCAGCTTACCCTACCAGGGCCCACTGAACACTGAAGCTTTCTTT.

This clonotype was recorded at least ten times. Written as DNA, the CDR3 is TGTGCCAGCAGCCCAAGACAGCAAGAGACCCAGTACTTC. This gives the protein CASSPRQQETQYF. V usage is TRBV3-1 and J usage is TRBJ2-5; D might be TRBD1 (5 bases). V shed 4 bases and J shed 2 bases, with 8 bases lying between them. Looked up from germline, CDR1 is LGHDT and CDR2 is YNNKEL (reference sequence). The CDR3 loop spans 13 amino acids.

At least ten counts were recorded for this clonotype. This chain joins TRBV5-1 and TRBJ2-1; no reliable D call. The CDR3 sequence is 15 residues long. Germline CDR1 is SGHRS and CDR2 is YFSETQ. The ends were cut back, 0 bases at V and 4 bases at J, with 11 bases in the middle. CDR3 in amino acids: CASSLAADPYNEQFF. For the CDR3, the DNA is TGCGCCAGCAGCTTGGCCGCGGATCCTTACAATGAGCAGTTCTTC.

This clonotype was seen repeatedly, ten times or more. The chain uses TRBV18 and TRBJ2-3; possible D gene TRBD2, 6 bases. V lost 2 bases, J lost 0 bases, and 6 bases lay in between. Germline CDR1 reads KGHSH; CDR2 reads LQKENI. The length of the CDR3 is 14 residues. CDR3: CASSPAGSTDTQYF. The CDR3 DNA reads TGTGCCAGCTCACCAGCGGGGAGCACAGATACGCAGTATTTT. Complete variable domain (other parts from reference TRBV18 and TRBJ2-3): NAGVMQNPRHLVRRRGQEARLRCSPMKGHSHVYWYRQLPEEGLKFMVYLQKENIIDESGMPKERFSAEFPKEGPSILRIQQVVRGDSAAYFCASSPAGSTDTQYFGPGTRLTVL.

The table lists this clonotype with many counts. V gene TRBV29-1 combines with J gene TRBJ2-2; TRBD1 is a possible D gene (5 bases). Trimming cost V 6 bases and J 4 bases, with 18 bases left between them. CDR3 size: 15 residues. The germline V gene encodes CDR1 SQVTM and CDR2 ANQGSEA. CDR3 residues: CSVAYPQGSTGELFF. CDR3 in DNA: TGCAGCGTAGCTTATCCCCAGGGAAGCACCGGGGAGCTGTTTTTT.

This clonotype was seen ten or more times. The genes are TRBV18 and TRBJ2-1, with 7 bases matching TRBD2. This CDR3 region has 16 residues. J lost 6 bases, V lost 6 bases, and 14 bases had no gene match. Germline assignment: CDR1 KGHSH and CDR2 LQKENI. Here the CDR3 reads CASSPNLASGVNEQFF. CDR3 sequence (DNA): TGTGCCAGCTCTCCAAATTTGGCTAGCGGCGTCAATGAGCAGTTCTTC. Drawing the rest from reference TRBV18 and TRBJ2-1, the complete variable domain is NAGVMQNPRHLVRRRGQEARLRCSPMKGHSHVYWYRQLPEEGLKFMVYLQKENIIDESGMPKERFSAEFPKEGPSILRIQQVVRGDSAAYFCASSPNLASGVNEQFFGPGTRLTVL.

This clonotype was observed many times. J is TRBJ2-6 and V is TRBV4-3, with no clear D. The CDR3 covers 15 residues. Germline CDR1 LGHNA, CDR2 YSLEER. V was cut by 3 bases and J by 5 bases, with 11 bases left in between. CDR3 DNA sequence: TGCGCCAGCAGCCACCAAGGCGAGAGGGCCAACGTCCTGACTTTC. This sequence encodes CASSHQGERANVLTF.

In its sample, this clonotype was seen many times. The CDR3: CASSVSGLPLYNSPLHF. The CDR3, as DNA: TGTGCCAGCAGCGTATCGGGCCTGCCTTTGTATAATTCACCCCTCCACTTT. The J gene is TRBJ1-6, the V gene TRBV9; no reliable D call. Trimming left V 1 base short and J 4 bases short, with 15 bases between. The CDR3 sequence is 17 residues long. Germline V gene data show CDR1 as SGDLS and CDR2 as YYNGEE.

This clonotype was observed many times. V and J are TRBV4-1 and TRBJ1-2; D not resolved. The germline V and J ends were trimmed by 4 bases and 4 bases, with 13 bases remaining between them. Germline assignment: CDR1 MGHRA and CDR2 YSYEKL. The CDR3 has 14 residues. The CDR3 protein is CASSRLRIPYGYTF. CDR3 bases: TGCGCCAGCAGCCGCCTCAGGATCCCCTATGGCTACACCTTC.

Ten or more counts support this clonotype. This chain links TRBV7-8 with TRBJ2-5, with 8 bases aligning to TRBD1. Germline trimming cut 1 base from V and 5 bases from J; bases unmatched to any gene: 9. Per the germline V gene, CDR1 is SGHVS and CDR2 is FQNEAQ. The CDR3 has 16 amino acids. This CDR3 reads CASSLVPGQEKETQYF. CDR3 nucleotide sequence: TGTGCCAGCAGCTTAGTTCCGGGACAGGAGAAGGAGACCCAGTACTTC.

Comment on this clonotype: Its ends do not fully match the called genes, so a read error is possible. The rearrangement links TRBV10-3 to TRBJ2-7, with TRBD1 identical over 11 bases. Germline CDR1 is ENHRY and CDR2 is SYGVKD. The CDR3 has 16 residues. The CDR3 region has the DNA TGTGCCATCAGTGAGTCGCCGGGACAGGGGGTCTACGAGAAGTACTTC. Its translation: CAISESPGQGVYEKYF.

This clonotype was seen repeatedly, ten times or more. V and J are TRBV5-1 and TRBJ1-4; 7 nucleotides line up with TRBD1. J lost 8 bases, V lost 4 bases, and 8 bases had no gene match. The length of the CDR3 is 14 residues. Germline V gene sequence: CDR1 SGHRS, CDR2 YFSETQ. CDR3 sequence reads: CASSRDRVREKLFF. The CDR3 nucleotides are TGCGCCAGCAGCCGTGACAGGGTTCGGGAAAAACTGTTTTTT.

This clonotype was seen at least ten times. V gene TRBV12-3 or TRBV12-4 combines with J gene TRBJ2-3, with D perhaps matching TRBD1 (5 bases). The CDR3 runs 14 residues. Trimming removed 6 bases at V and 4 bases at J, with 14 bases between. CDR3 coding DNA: TGTGCCAGCAGCACTTCAAGGGGTGCAGATACGCAGTATTTT. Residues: CASSTSRGADTQYF.